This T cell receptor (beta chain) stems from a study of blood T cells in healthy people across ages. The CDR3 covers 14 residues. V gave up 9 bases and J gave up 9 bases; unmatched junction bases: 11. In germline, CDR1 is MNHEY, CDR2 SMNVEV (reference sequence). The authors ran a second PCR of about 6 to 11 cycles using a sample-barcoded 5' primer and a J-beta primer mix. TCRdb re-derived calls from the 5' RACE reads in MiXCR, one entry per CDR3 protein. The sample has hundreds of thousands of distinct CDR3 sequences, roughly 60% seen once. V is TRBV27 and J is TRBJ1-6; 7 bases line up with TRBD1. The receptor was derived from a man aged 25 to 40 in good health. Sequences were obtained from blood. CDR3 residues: CASLLTGSVSPLHF. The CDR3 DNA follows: TGTGCCAGTCTCTTGACAGGGTCGGTTTCACCCCTCCACTTT.